One and the same sample provided the 12 T cell receptor beta chains below, sequenced in a study of blood T cell repertoires in COVID-19. Here immunoSEQ multiplex PCR was the method, and the copy in TCRdb shows in-frame clones only, minus some. The repertoire holds approximately 150,000 clones, about 80% seen once, with about 3.5% in the top ten. Sequences were obtained from peripheral blood. These receptors originate from a man between 70 and 80 years old who had recovered from COVID-19.

The V and J genes are TRBV6-5 and TRBJ2-5, with D tentatively TRBD2 (7 bases). The CDR3 has 16 amino acids. Germline CDR1 is MNHEY and CDR2 is SVGAGI. V gave up 0 bases and J gave up 5 bases, with 16 bases separating them. The DNA for the CDR3 is TGTGCCAGCAGTTACTCAGGATGGGGGGGGCGGGAGACCCAGTACTTC. Translating it yields CASSYSGWGGRETQYF.

CDR3 sequence reads: CASSRTEPNEKLFF. The CDR3 nucleotides are TGTGCCAGCAGTAGGACAGAGCCTAATGAAAAACTGTTTTTT. The chain couples TRBV2 to TRBJ1-4, with D maybe TRBD1 (6 bases). The ends were cut back, 5 bases at V and 3 bases at J, with 10 bases in the middle. The CDR3 extends over 14 amino acids. Germline loops: CDR1 SNHLY, CDR2 FYNNEI.

This clone was detected many times. The chain recombines TRBV19 with TRBJ2-7; 11 bases are a match to TRBD1. Germline assignment: CDR1 LNHDA and CDR2 SQIVND (reference sequence). This CDR3 has 16 residues. The trim removed 3 bases at V and 2 bases at J, leaving 6 bases unmatched. The CDR3 nucleotides read TGTGCCAGTAGTATTCAAGGACAGGGGGCGACCTACGAGCAGTACTTC. This codes for CASSIQGQGATYEQYF. Combining the CDR3 with reference TRBV19 and TRBJ2-7 gives the whole variable domain DGGITQSPKYLFRKEGQNVTLSCEQNLNHDAMYWYRQDPGQGLRLIYYSQIVNDFQKGDIAEGYSVSREKKESFPLTVTSAQKNPTAFYLCASSIQGQGATYEQYFGPGTRLTVT.

In its sample, this clone was seen many times. Written as DNA, the CDR3 is TGTGCCAGCAGCTTACAGAGCAACACTGAAGCTTTCTTT. Amino acids: CASSLQSNTEAFF. The chain combines TRBV5-4 with TRBJ1-1; D gene unclear. This CDR3 contains 13 residues. Deletions cut 2 bases from V and 2 bases from J, with 7 bases between. Germline CDR1 SGHNT, CDR2 YYREEE (reference sequence).

V and J are TRBV4-1 and TRBJ1-4; 9 positions match TRBD1. CDR1 is MGHRA and CDR2 is YSYEKL in the germline V gene. The CDR3 is made up of 17 amino acids. Trimming removed 0 bases from V and 4 bases from J; junction bases left unmatched: 6. The chain's CDR3 is CASSQDWTGELNEKLFF. CDR3 DNA sequence: TGCGCCAGCAGCCAAGATTGGACAGGGGAGCTTAATGAAAAACTGTTTTTT.

This chain connects TRBV7-8 to TRBJ1-6; TRBD1 aligns across 8 bases. Germline V CDR1 and CDR2: SGHVS, FQNEAQ. Trimming removed 5 bases from V and 7 bases from J; junction bases left unmatched: 7. The CDR3 spans 15 residues. The CDR3 sequence is CASSTRTGRNSPLHF. Written as DNA, the CDR3 is TGTGCCAGCAGCACCAGGACAGGGAGAAATTCACCCCTCCACTTT.

The chain uses TRBV12-3 or TRBV12-4 and TRBJ2-7, with a tentative D call TRBD1 (5 bases). This CDR3 is built from 13 residues. V was shortened by 4 bases and J by 1 base, with 8 bases between the two germline ends. CDR3 sequence reads: CASSSGQSYEQYF. Here the CDR3 DNA reads TGTGCCAGCAGTTCAGGACAATCCTACGAGCAGTACTTC.

This chain uses TRBV6-5 with TRBJ1-2, with D unresolved. The CDR3 loop spans 13 amino acids. V was pared by 2 bases and J by 8 bases, with 12 bases between. CDR1 is MNHEY and CDR2 is SVGAGI in the germline V gene. The CDR3 coding sequence is TGTGCCAGCAGTTACGGGTTCGGGGTCGGCTACACCTTC. It encodes CASSYGFGVGYTF.

This clone has only one observation. The chain employs TRBV27 and TRBJ2-3; maybe TRBD2 (6 bases). CDR3 length equals 15 residues. V lost 3 bases to trimming and J lost 4 bases, with 14 bases between them. Germline loops: CDR1 MNHEY, CDR2 SMNVEV (reference sequence). The DNA of the CDR3 is TGTGCCAGCAGTTTGTACCGGGGGTCTGCAGATACGCAGTATTTT. Translated, it gives CASSLYRGSADTQYF.

The chain is built from TRBV5-1 and TRBJ2-7; 7 bases line up with TRBD2. V shed 8 bases and J 0 bases; nucleotides not matched to a gene: 8. CDR1 and CDR2 (germline): SGHRS, YFSETQ. The CDR3 sequence is 14 residues long. CDR3 sequence reads: CARKSSGLSYEQYF. The CDR3 region has the DNA TGCGCCAGGAAGTCTAGCGGCCTCTCCTACGAGCAGTACTTC. The full variable domain, its missing parts supplied by reference TRBV5-1 and TRBJ2-7, is KAGVTQTPRYLIKTRGQQVTLSCSPISGHRSVSWYQQTPGQGLQFLFEYFSETQRNKGNFPGRFSGRQFSNSRSEMNVSTLELGDSALYLCARKSSGLSYEQYFGPGTRLTVT.

J is TRBJ2-2 and V is TRBV7-9, with a possible D match to TRBD2 (5 bases). This CDR3 region has 14 residues. V lost 5 bases to trimming and J lost 4 bases, with 11 bases between them. CDR1 is SEHNR, CDR2 FQNEAQ, per germline (reference sequence). The CDR3 DNA reads TGTGCCAGCAGCCGTAGCGTTGGCACCGGGGAGCTGTTTTTT. This gives the protein CASSRSVGTGELFF.

The V and J genes are TRBV4-1 and TRBJ2-5; 8 nucleotides align to TRBD1. V shed 6 bases, J shed 5 bases, and the junction held 11 bases outside the gene matches. The CDR3 covers 15 residues. Germline CDR1 reads MGHRA; CDR2 reads YSYEKL. CDR3 coding DNA: TGCGCCAGCAGTCCTTTGGACAGGGCGTGGGAGACCCAGTACTTC. It yields the protein CASSPLDRAWETQYF.